The source of this T cell receptor beta chain is a study of T cell repertoires in cytomegalovirus infection (dated by TCRdb to between 2018 and 2020). Background on the whole study: The peptide stimulations were aimed at well-studied HLA-B-restricted epitopes as well as recently identified HLA-C-restricted CMV epitopes, whose presentation resists viral immunomodulation. Donor HLA type was relevant to the analysis, because carriage of CMV infection together with the matching HLA type was indicated by public TCR beta signatures.

This sample's treatment or condition label indicates: in vitro stimulation with specific CMV peptide epitopes to enrich CMV-specific T cells. V trim: 3 bases; J trim: 2 bases; unmatched bases: 9. CDR3 length: 17 amino acids, cysteine to phenylalanine. The DNA shown is the 51-base CDR3, in frame from base 1. The CDR1 and CDR2 encoded by the germline V gene (reference sequence) are LNHDA and SQIVND. The instrument given in TCRdb is Illumina HiSeq 1500. The raw public reads went through TCRdb reprocessing: fastp at Q25, MiXCR clone calling, in-frame beta chains kept. Identical CDR3 proteins give one entry, which carries the most common genes and DNA. In all, the sample holds 650,000 to 850,000 distinct CDR3 sequences, and 25% to 35% of those were seen once. Together, the top ten hold approximately 14% of the sample. Study-level results and caveats: In both this cohort and an independent cohort of a few hundred donors, the cumulative frequency of public TCR beta family members distinguished carriers of CMV infection plus the relevant HLA type. In the ex vivo response, HLA-C-restricted CMV-specific TCR beta clonotypes were dominant, and in two of eight donors the single most frequent clonotype came from this HLA-C-restricted group.

As for this clonotype: Its antigen has not been determined. There are no base qualities to consult, and no much larger clone falls within one base.

The chain links TRBV19 with TRBJ2-1, with 8 bases aligning to TRBD1. The TCR was taken from a human donor in good health (CMV status not recorded). Some clones in this sample may be carry-over from other donors' samples. The sample consisted of cultured CD8+ T cells from PBMCs, taken from culture after CMV antigen stimulation. The nucleotides are TGTGCCAGTAGTATCTACCACAGGGGGATGCCCTACAATGAGCAGTTCTTC. Translation gives CASSIYHRGMPYNEQFF.